The 25 T cell receptor beta chains below come from one sample, sequenced in a study of shared clonotypes between healthy human individuals. Clones were read by immunoSEQ multiplex PCR, and TCRdb kept only the in-frame ones, dropping some. This sample has 2 million to 3 million clones, with approximately 93% found just once. Specimen: naive CD4+ T cells from PBMCs. Subset defined: CD45RA+ positively selected. The origin of the receptors is a young man in good health. Some clones in this sample may be carry-over from other donors' samples.

The gene calls are TRBV10-1 and TRBJ2-7; D gene ambiguous. V was trimmed by 4 bases and J by 0 bases, leaving 4 bases between them. The CDR3 runs 12 residues. The V gene's germline CDR1 is WNHNN and CDR2 SYGVQD (reference sequence). CDR3 region: CASSANSYEQYF. For the CDR3, the DNA is TGCGCCAGCAGTGCTAACTCCTACGAGCAGTACTTC.

The chain is built from TRBV10-1 and TRBJ1-4; no reliable D call. V was trimmed by 5 bases and J by 8 bases, leaving 12 bases between them. Germline values: CDR1 WNHNN, CDR2 SYGVQD (reference sequence). This CDR3 comprises 13 residues. The CDR3: CASSRAVDEKLFF. The DNA of the CDR3 is TGCGCCAGCAGTCGGGCAGTGGACGAAAAACTGTTTTTT.

In its sample, this clone was seen a few times. V usage is TRBV15 and J usage is TRBJ1-5; D call uncertain. The V end was cut by 0 bases, the J end by 2 bases, with 11 bases between. The CDR3 is 16 residues long. In germline, CDR1 is LNHNV, CDR2 YYDKDF (reference sequence). The CDR3 DNA sequence: TGTGCCACCAGCAGAGATCTTCGGAGGGGCAATCAGCCCCAGCATTTT. It specifies CATSRDLRRGNQPQHF.

V and J are TRBV2 and TRBJ1-2; maybe TRBD1 (6 bases). Looked up from germline, CDR1 is SNHLY and CDR2 is FYNNEI. There are 15 residues in the CDR3. Trimming removed 0 bases at V and 5 bases at J, with 13 bases between. CDR3 residues: CASSEAGGTSYGYTF. The CDR3 DNA reads TGTGCCAGCAGTGAAGCAGGCGGGACATCATATGGCTACACCTTC.

Here the CDR3 reads CASSFGPSGQETQYF. Written as DNA, the CDR3 is TGCGCCAGCAGCTTCGGGCCTAGCGGGCAAGAGACCCAGTACTTC. The V and J genes are TRBV5-1 and TRBJ2-5; the match to TRBD2 covers 8 bases. The junction had 5 bases not matched to a gene; V was cut back by 2 bases and J by 2 bases. The CDR3 length is 15 residues. Germline CDR1 SGHRS, CDR2 YFSETQ.

The CDR3 region has the DNA TGTGCCAGCAGCCCGGAGATGATGGTGAACACTGAAGCTTTCTTT. Protein sequence: CASSPEMMVNTEAFF. The chain has TRBV11-2 and TRBJ1-1; D is undetermined. There are 15 residues in the CDR3. Germline V gene lookup returns CDR1 SGHAT and CDR2 FQNNGV. The germline V and J ends were trimmed by 5 bases and 0 bases, with 13 bases remaining between them.

The rearrangement uses TRBV6-1 and TRBJ1-4, with D unresolved. The V gene's germline CDR1 is MNHNS and CDR2 SASEGT. The CDR3 is made up of 16 amino acids. Trimming shortened V by 1 base and J by 6 bases, and 15 bases separated the two germline ends. The CDR3 here is CASSEGSGQKYEKLFF. The CDR3 DNA is TGTGCCAGCAGTGAAGGAAGTGGGCAGAAATATGAAAAACTGTTTTTT.

V gene TRBV6-1 combines with J gene TRBJ1-1; D gene unclear. There are 13 residues in the CDR3. V was trimmed by 0 bases and J by 8 bases, leaving 10 bases between them. Germline V gives CDR1 MNHNS, CDR2 SASEGT. CDR3 bases: TGTGCCAGCAGTGAAGCTGGGCATACCGAAGCTTTCTTT. Amino acid sequence: CASSEAGHTEAFF.

The chain carries TRBV5-1 and TRBJ2-2, with D possibly TRBD2 on 5 matching bases. Trimming removed 7 bases at V and 2 bases at J, with 15 bases between. Germline CDR1 SGHRS, CDR2 YFSETQ. The CDR3 covers 15 residues. CDR3 DNA sequence: TGCGCCAGCCGGGATCGAGGACCTAACACCGGGGAGCTGTTTTTT. Protein sequence: CASRDRGPNTGELFF. The full variable domain, its missing parts supplied by reference TRBV5-1 and TRBJ2-2, is KAGVTQTPRYLIKTRGQQVTLSCSPISGHRSVSWYQQTPGQGLQFLFEYFSETQRNKGNFPGRFSGRQFSNSRSEMNVSTLELGDSALYLCASRDRGPNTGELFFGEGSRLTVL.

The CDR3 loop reads CASNPDRASYEQYF. The CDR3 DNA reads as TGCGCCAGCAACCCGGACAGGGCCAGTTACGAGCAGTACTTC. The rearrangement links TRBV10-2 to TRBJ2-7, with 8 bases aligning to TRBD1. Germline CDR1 WSHSY, CDR2 SAAADI. V dropped 7 bases and J dropped 4; count of bases not matched to a gene: 9. The CDR3 has 14 residues.

The chain carries TRBV11-1 and TRBJ2-3, with TRBD2 identical over 10 bases. Germline V gene data show CDR1 as SGHAT and CDR2 as FQDESV (reference sequence). This CDR3 has 14 residues. J gave up 0 bases and V 6 bases, and 0 bases lay outside the gene matches. The CDR3, as DNA: TGTGCCAGCAGGACTAGCGGGAGCACAGATACGCAGTATTTT. The encoded protein is CASRTSGSTDTQYF.

J is TRBJ2-5 and V is TRBV27; the match to TRBD2 covers 8 bases. There are 14 residues in the CDR3. Trimming took 5 bases from V and 10 from J; bases not matched to a gene: 12. Germline V lookup: CDR1 MNHEY, CDR2 SMNVEV (reference sequence). Here the CDR3 DNA reads TGTGCCAGCAGTCCCCGGACTAGCAGAGAGGGCCAGTACTTC. This translates into CASSPRTSREGQYF.

A word on this clone: An end of the junction differs from the germline gene, which may be a read error. The sample contains more than one DNA sequence encoding this CDR3. V is TRBV27 and J is TRBJ1-2, with TRBD1 matching 9 bases. CDR3 size: 15 residues. The germline gives CDR1 MNHEY, CDR2 SMNVEV (reference sequence). In DNA, the CDR3 is TGCGCCACCAACCCCGGACAGGGGCTCTTTTATGGCTACACCTTC. The encoded protein is CATNPGQGLFYGYTF.

The chain is built from TRBV28 and TRBJ2-4; the D call may be TRBD1 or TRBD2 (5 bases each). Germline V gene lookup returns CDR1 MDHEN and CDR2 SYDVKM. With 4 bases removed from V and 11 bases from J, the gap between germline ends came to 15 bases. This CDR3 comprises 13 residues. CDR3 in DNA: TGTGCCAGCAGTTCGCCAGGGCTGGAGGTTCAGTACTTC. This gives the protein CASSSPGLEVQYF.

The chain recombines TRBV9 with TRBJ1-4; D uncertain. Germline CDR1 is SGDLS and CDR2 is YYNGEE. The V and J ends lost 0 bases and 10 bases respectively, with 10 bases between them. CDR3 length: 13 amino acids. CDR3 loop: CASSVGWEGKLFF. The CDR3, as DNA: TGTGCCAGCAGCGTAGGCTGGGAGGGAAAACTGTTTTTT.

Points on this clone: The same CDR3 can be traced to other DNA sequences in this sample. The chain carries TRBV5-1 and TRBJ2-3; D might be TRBD2 (6 bases). This CDR3 comprises 15 residues. V was cut by 3 bases and J by 0 bases, with 11 bases left in between. From germline, CDR1 is SGHRS and CDR2 YFSETQ. The CDR3 reads CASSSGGTSTDTQYF. DNA of the CDR3: TGCGCCAGCAGCTCTGGAGGGACTAGCACAGATACGCAGTATTTT.

The chain combines TRBV11-2 with TRBJ2-2; 11 bases are a match to TRBD2. V lost 1 base and J lost 6; bases outside the gene matches: 4. The CDR3 consists of 16 residues. Germline CDR1 SGHAT, CDR2 FQNNGV. The CDR3 here is CASSLVRLAGSGELFF. The CDR3 nucleotides read TGTGCCAGCAGCTTAGTCCGACTAGCGGGATCCGGGGAGCTGTTTTTT.

The V call is TRBV7-2, the J call TRBJ2-7; TRBD2 matches at 13 bases. The V segment lost 1 base and the J segment 9 bases; nucleotides outside the gene matches: 6. This CDR3 region has 15 residues. CDR1 SGHTA and CDR2 FQGNSA come from the germline V gene. The CDR3: CASSLGTSGGSGQYF. The DNA of the CDR3 is TGTGCCAGCAGCTTAGGGACTAGCGGGGGCAGCGGGCAGTACTTC.

The chain joins TRBV9 to TRBJ2-2; 8 bases agree with TRBD1. Germline CDR1 is SGDLS and CDR2 is YYNGEE. The CDR3 spans 16 residues. Trimming at V came to 4 bases and at J to 3 bases, leaving 8 bases not matched to a gene. CDR3 sequence: CASSPSQGDDTGELFF. The CDR3 DNA reads TGTGCCAGCAGCCCCTCACAGGGGGATGACACCGGGGAGCTGTTTTTT.

CDR3 residues: CASSSAGPYNEQFF. In nucleotides, the CDR3 is TGTGCCAGCAGCTCAGCGGGTCCCTACAATGAGCAGTTCTTC. The chain combines TRBV7-3 with TRBJ2-1, with TRBD2 as a possible D gene (6 bases). Trimming stripped 4 bases from V and 2 bases from J, with 9 bases between. The CDR3 sequence is 14 residues long. Germline V CDR1 and CDR2: SGHTA, FQGTGA.

Only one count was recorded for this clone. This chain joins TRBV14 and TRBJ2-2; 8 nucleotides agree with TRBD1. Trimming at V came to 4 bases and at J to 7 bases, leaving 11 bases not matched to a gene. CDR3 size: 16 residues. CDR1 is SGHDN and CDR2 is FVKESK in the germline V gene. CDR3 sequence reads: CASSRFARGPDGELFF. As DNA, the CDR3 is TGTGCCAGCAGCCGCTTTGCCAGGGGGCCTGACGGGGAGCTGTTTTTT.

As regards this clone: The identical CDR3 is also encoded by other nucleotide sequences in the sample. This rearrangement joins TRBV5-1 to TRBJ2-5; 8 nucleotides match TRBD2. The V gene end was trimmed by 0 bases and the J gene end by 5 bases; junction bases not matched to a gene: 3. Germline lookup yields CDR1 SGHRS and CDR2 YFSETQ. This CDR3 comprises 14 residues. CDR3 DNA: TGCGCCAGCAGCTTGGGCGGGGGGCAGGAGACCCAGTACTTC. It yields the protein CASSLGGGQETQYF.

V is TRBV7-7 and J is TRBJ1-1; D is unclear. The CDR3 covers 13 residues. V shed 5 bases and J shed 7 bases, with 14 bases lying between them. Germline CDR1 and CDR2: SSHAT and FNYEAQ (reference sequence). In DNA, the CDR3 is TGTGCCAGCAGCCAAAAGGTAACAAGTGAAGCTTTCTTT. This codes for CASSQKVTSEAFF.

Turning to this clone: This sample also contains other DNA sequences that code for the same CDR3. The chain employs TRBV15 and TRBJ2-7; D possibly corresponds to TRBD1 (5 bases). The V gene's germline CDR1 is LNHNV and CDR2 YYDKDF (reference sequence). CDR3 length equals 14 residues. With 0 bases removed from V and 4 bases from J, the gap between germline ends came to 10 bases. CDR3 nucleotides: TGTGCCACCAGCAGAGATAGGGCAGGGTACGAGCAGTACTTC. Protein product: CATSRDRAGYEQYF. The whole variable domain, remainder taken from reference TRBV15 and TRBJ2-7, is DAMVIQNPRYQVTQFGKPVTLSCSQTLNHNVMYWYQQKSSQAPKLLFHYYDKDFNNEADTPDNFQSRRPNTSFCFLDIRSPGLGDTAMYLCATSRDRAGYEQYFGPGTRLTVT.

This chain connects TRBV4-1 to TRBJ1-6, with D perhaps matching TRBD1 (6 bases). From germline, CDR1 is MGHRA and CDR2 YSYEKL. Trimming stripped 3 bases from V and 6 bases from J, with 18 bases between. The CDR3 contains 17 residues. CDR3 nucleotide sequence: TGCGCCAGCAGCCAGATAGGTACCGGACAGTTTAATTCACCCCTCCACTTT. Its protein is CASSQIGTGQFNSPLHF.